Listed below are T cell receptor beta chains from one sample, sequenced in a study of a mutant IDH1 vaccine in newly diagnosed glioma. Some clones are missing from TCRdb's copy, which holds only in-frame ones; the method was immunoSEQ multiplex PCR. The sample holds approximately 82,000 clones; almost 85% are singletons and the top ten take approximately 2.1%. Antigen specificity for these receptors is unknown. The sample was PBMCs, taken from a glioma patient whose treatment included an IDH1 peptide vaccine. The receptors originated from a man aged 25 to 40 with glioma. Some clones in this sample may be carry-over from other donors' samples. Each CDR3 is given with its conserved first and last residue. D genes are given only for firm matches. Some rows mark clone size as missing; the rest say once, few, many or name a class of expanded clone.

V gene	J gene	D gene	clone size	CDR3 DNA	CDR3 protein
TRBV6-6	TRBJ1-3	.	.	TGTGCCGTGGCGGGCGCTATCTCTGGAAACACCATATATTTT	CAVAGAISGNTIYF
TRBV6-1	TRBJ2-1	.	.	TGTGCCAGCAGACTGGACAGCTACAATGAGCAGTTCTTC	CASRLDSYNEQFF
TRBV19	TRBJ1-5	.	once	TGTGCCAGTAGTCCGACACCTACAGGTCCGGATCAGCCCCAGCATTTT	CASSPTPTGPDQPQHF
TRBV28	TRBJ2-1	.	.	TGTGCCAGCAGTCCTGGACCCTACAATGAGCAGTTCTTC	CASSPGPYNEQFF
TRBV12-5	TRBJ2-1	TRBD2	.	TGTGCTAGTGGTTTGGAAGGACTAGTGGTTGAGCAGTTCTTC	CASGLEGLVVEQFF
TRBV11-2	TRBJ2-5	.	.	TGTGCCAGCAGGGCACCGGGACTTCCCGCGTTAGTGACCCAGTACTTC	CASRAPGLPALVTQYF
TRBV6-5	TRBJ1-1	.	.	TGTGCCAGCAGTTACTCGTATGGGGAGTTAGTTAAAGCAGCCTTCTTT	CASSYSYGELVKAAFF
TRBV5-4	TRBJ2-7	.	.	TGTGCCAGCAGCTTTCTGGACGAGACGTACGAAGAGCAGTACTTC	CASSFLDETYEEQYF
TRBV9	TRBJ1-5	.	.	TGTGCCAGCAGCGTAGAAGGGAATAGCAATCAGCCCCAGCATTTT	CASSVEGNSNQPQHF
TRBV28	TRBJ2-1	.	.	TGTGCCAGCAGTACCTCTTGGGGGAGATCCTACAATGAGCAGTTCTTC	CASSTSWGRSYNEQFF
TRBV28	TRBJ1-5	TRBD1	.	TGTGCCAGCAGTCCGGGGACAGCATATAGCAATCAGCCCCAGCATTTT	CASSPGTAYSNQPQHF
TRBV5-1	TRBJ2-7	.	.	TGCGCCAGCAGCTTGGCGGGCGGCCCCTACGAGCAGTACTTC	CASSLAGGPYEQYF
TRBV7-6	TRBJ2-3	TRBD2	.	TGTGCCAGCAGCCAGGGACTAGCGGGAGGCACAGATACGCAGTATTTT	CASSQGLAGGTDTQYF
TRBV5-4	TRBJ2-7	.	few	TGTGCCAGCAGCCGAGGGGGTAAGGGGTACGAGCAGTACTTC	CASSRGGKGYEQYF
TRBV29-1	TRBJ2-1	TRBD1	.	TGCAGCGAACAGGGACAGGGTACAGATGAGCAGTTCTTC	CSEQGQGTDEQFF
TRBV11-2	TRBJ1-1	TRBD1	.	TGTGCCAGCAGCTGGTCGGGACAGGGGAACACTGAAGCTTTCTTT	CASSWSGQGNTEAFF
TRBV19	TRBJ1-2	TRBD1	.	TGTGCCGGCGGGACAGGGGCTAACTATGGCTACACCTTC	CAGGTGANYGYTF
TRBV18	TRBJ1-2	.	once	TGTGCCAGCTCACCACCCTCGACAGAGAATGGCTACACCTTC	CASSPPSTENGYTF
TRBV29-1	TRBJ1-1	.	.	TGCAGCGTTGTTTGGGGTGAAAACACTGAAGCTTTCTTT	CSVVWGENTEAFF
TRBV28	TRBJ1-2	.	.	TGTGCCAGCAGTTTGTCCTATGGCTACACCTTC	CASSLSYGYTF
TRBV29-1	TRBJ1-5	.	few	TGCAGCGTTAAGGCAGGGGGCAATCAGCCCCAGCATTTT	CSVKAGGNQPQHF
TRBV28	TRBJ1-2	.	.	TGTGCCAGCAGTTTAAATCTTTATGGCTACACCTTC	CASSLNLYGYTF
TRBV12-5	TRBJ1-2	.	.	TGTGCTAGTGGTTTACAGGGTTATAACTATGGCTACACCTTC	CASGLQGYNYGYTF
TRBV6-1	TRBJ1-5	.	.	TGTGCCAGCAGTGACGGGAATCAGCCCCAGCATTTT	CASSDGNQPQHF
TRBV6-1	TRBJ2-1	.	.	TGTGCCAGCAGTGAATTACCGGGACGGTACAATGAGCAGTTCTTC	CASSELPGRYNEQFF
TRBV27	TRBJ2-3	TRBD2	.	TGTGCCAGCAGTCGGACTAGCGGGAGGGCCACAGATACGCAGTATTTT	CASSRTSGRATDTQYF
TRBV5-6	TRBJ2-3	TRBD2	.	TGTGCCAGCAGCTTTCGGGGGGGACCAGATACGCAGTATTTT	CASSFRGGPDTQYF
TRBV7-2	TRBJ2-7	TRBD2	once	TGTGCCAGCTCGACTAGCGGGAGAACCTACGAGCAGTACTTC	CASSTSGRTYEQYF
TRBV10-2	TRBJ2-7	.	.	TGCGCCAGCAGGATCCCGGGCCAAGGCTACGAGCAGTACTTC	CASRIPGQGYEQYF
TRBV13	TRBJ2-1	.	.	TGTGCCAGCAGCTTAAGGCTAGTTTACAATGAGCAGTTCTTC	CASSLRLVYNEQFF
TRBV7-9	TRBJ1-5	TRBD1	.	TGTGCCAGCAGCTTATCGACAGGGAATCAGCCCCAGCATTTT	CASSLSTGNQPQHF
TRBV7-9	TRBJ2-7	TRBD2	.	TGTGCCAGCAGCTTTGGACTAGCGGGGGGTTTGAGCTCCTACGAGCAGTACTTC	CASSFGLAGGLSSYEQYF
TRBV19	TRBJ1-1	TRBD1	.	TGTGCCAGTAGTCCCCAGGGGGGGACTGAAGCTTTCTTT	CASSPQGGTEAFF
TRBV2	TRBJ2-1	.	.	TGTGCCAGCAAACTTAGCGAGGGCGGCCATGAGCAGTTCTTC	CASKLSEGGHEQFF
TRBV9	TRBJ1-1	.	.	TGTGCCAGCACCCGGGGAGGGGGGAACACTGAAGCTTTCTTT	CASTRGGGNTEAFF
TRBV7-2	TRBJ2-5	.	.	TGTGCCAGCAGCTTAGCGATAGCACCAGATAGCCAGTACTTC	CASSLAIAPDSQYF
TRBV18	TRBJ1-4	.	.	TGTGCCAGCTCACCGTTGAGGGGTAGTGCCACTAATGAAAAACTGTTTTTT	CASSPLRGSATNEKLFF
TRBV7-2	TRBJ1-1	.	.	TGTGCCAGCAGCTCCTCCGTCGGGACTGAAGCTTTCTTT	CASSSSVGTEAFF
TRBV7-3	TRBJ2-2	.	.	TGTGCCAGCAGCTTAATAGGCGCCGGGGAGCTGTTTTTT	CASSLIGAGELFF
TRBV10-3	TRBJ2-1	.	.	TGTGCCATCAGTGAGAGGGACTCCTACAATGAGCAGTTCTTC	CAISERDSYNEQFF
TRBV28	TRBJ2-4	.	.	TGTGCCAGCAGTTTATGGGGTTCCAGGGGCGGGATTCAGTACTTC	CASSLWGSRGGIQYF
TRBV28	TRBJ2-1	.	.	TGTGCCAGCACACTCGCCTCCTACAATGAGCAGTTCTTC	CASTLASYNEQFF
TRBV6-1	TRBJ1-6	.	.	TGTGCCAGTCTCTCGGGGCCGAATAATTCACCCCTCCACTTT	CASLSGPNNSPLHF
TRBV11-2	TRBJ1-2	.	.	TGTGCCAGCAGCTTAGGAAGAGGGAGCTATGGCTACACCTTC	CASSLGRGSYGYTF
TRBV7-2	TRBJ2-2	.	.	TGTGCCAGCAGCGCGTCAGGCTCGAGTGGGGAGCTGTTTTTT	CASSASGSSGELFF
TRBV28	TRBJ1-6	.	.	TGTGCCAGCAGCCCCTCCCGCGCAACCTATAATTCACCCCTCCACTTT	CASSPSRATYNSPLHF
TRBV5-6	TRBJ1-3	TRBD1	.	TGTGCCAGCAGCTTTGGGACAGGCAACACCATATATTTT	CASSFGTGNTIYF
TRBV11-1	TRBJ2-2	TRBD1	.	TGTGCCAGCAGCTCGACGCGACAGGGGCCTAACACCGGGGAGCTGTTTTTT	CASSSTRQGPNTGELFF
TRBV7-2	TRBJ1-2	TRBD1	once	TGTGCCAGCAGCCCCGGACAGGGCGGCTACACCTTC	CASSPGQGGYTF
TRBV2	TRBJ1-2	.	.	TGTGCCAGCAGTGATGACCCCGGGGACTATGGCTACACCTTC	CASSDDPGDYGYTF
TRBV5-4	TRBJ2-3	.	.	TGTGCCAGCAGCCCCCAACAGGGTGGGGGCACAGATACGCAGTATTTT	CASSPQQGGGTDTQYF
TRBV10-1	TRBJ2-2	TRBD2	.	TGCGCCAGCAGCGAACTAGCGGGGAACACCGGGGAGCTGTTTTTT	CASSELAGNTGELFF
TRBV5-4	TRBJ1-2	.	.	TGTGCCAGCGAGGGGAGGGGCGTATCAAGCTACACCTTC	CASEGRGVSSYTF
TRBV6-1	TRBJ1-2	TRBD1	.	TGTGCCAGCAGTGAAGGGTTTCGAACAGGGGGGCCTCGTGGCTACACCTTC	CASSEGFRTGGPRGYTF
TRBV30	TRBJ1-4	.	.	TGTGCCTGGAAACGCGTGGGGCGTTTTAATGAAAAACTGTTTTTT	CAWKRVGRFNEKLFF
TRBV2	TRBJ1-4	TRBD1	.	TGTGCCAGCACCAGAGACAGGGATGGACTGTTTTTT	CASTRDRDGLFF
TRBV4-2	TRBJ1-1	TRBD1	.	TGTGCCAGCAGCCAGACAGGGAGTTGGTACACTGAAGCTTTCTTT	CASSQTGSWYTEAFF